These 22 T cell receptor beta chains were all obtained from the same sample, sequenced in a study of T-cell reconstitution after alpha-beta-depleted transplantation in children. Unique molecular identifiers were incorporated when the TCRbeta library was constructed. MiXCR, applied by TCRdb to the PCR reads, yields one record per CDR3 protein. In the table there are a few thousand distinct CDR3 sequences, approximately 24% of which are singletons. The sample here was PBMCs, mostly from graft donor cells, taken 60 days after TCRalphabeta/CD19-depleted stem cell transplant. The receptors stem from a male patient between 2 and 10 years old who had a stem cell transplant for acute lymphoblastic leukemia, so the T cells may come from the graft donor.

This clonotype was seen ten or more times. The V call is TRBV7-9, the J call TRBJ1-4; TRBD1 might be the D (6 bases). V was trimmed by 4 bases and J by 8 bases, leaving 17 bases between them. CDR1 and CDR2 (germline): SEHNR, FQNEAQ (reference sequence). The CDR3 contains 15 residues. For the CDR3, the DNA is TGTGCCAGCAGCTGGTCCGGGGGGCCCGGAGAAAAACTGTTTTTT. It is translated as CASSWSGGPGEKLFF.

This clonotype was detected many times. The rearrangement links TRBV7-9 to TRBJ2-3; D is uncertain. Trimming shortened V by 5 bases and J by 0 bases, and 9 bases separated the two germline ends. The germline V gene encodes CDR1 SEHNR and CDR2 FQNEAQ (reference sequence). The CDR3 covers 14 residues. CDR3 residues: CASSNQRSTDTQYF. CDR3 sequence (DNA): TGTGCCAGCAGCAACCAGAGAAGCACAGATACGCAGTATTTT.

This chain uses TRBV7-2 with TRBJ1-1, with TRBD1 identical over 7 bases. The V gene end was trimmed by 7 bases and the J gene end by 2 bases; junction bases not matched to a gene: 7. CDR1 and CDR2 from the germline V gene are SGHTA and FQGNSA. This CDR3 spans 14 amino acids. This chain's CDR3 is CASTGRGLNTEAFF. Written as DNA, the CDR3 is TGTGCCAGCACCGGTAGGGGGCTTAACACTGAAGCTTTCTTT.

CDR3 sequence (DNA): TGTGCTGGAAGGGGGAGGGCCAGCCCTAACTACAATGAGCAGTTCTTC. The encoded protein is CAGRGRASPNYNEQFF. The V and J genes are TRBV30 and TRBJ2-1, with a possible D match to TRBD2 (7 bases). The CDR3 covers 16 residues. Germline CDR1 and CDR2: GTSNPN and SVGIG (reference sequence).

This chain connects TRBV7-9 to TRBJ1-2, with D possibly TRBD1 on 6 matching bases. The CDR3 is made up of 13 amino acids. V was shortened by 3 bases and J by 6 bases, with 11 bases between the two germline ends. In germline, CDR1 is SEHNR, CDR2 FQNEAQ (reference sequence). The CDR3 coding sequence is TGTGCCAGCAGCTTCAGTAGGGGGGATGGCTACACCTTC. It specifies CASSFSRGDGYTF.

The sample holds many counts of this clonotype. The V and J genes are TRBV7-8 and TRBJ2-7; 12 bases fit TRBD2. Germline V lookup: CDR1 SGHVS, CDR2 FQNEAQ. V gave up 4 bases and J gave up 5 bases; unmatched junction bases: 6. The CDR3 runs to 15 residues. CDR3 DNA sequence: TGTGCCAGCAGCTCAAGGACTAGCGGGAACCACGAGCAGTACTTC. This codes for CASSSRTSGNHEQYF.

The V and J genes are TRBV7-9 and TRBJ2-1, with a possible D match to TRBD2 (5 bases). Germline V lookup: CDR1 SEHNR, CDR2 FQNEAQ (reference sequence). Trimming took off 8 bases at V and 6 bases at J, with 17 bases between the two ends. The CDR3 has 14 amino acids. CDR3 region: CASPKRRRGNEQFF. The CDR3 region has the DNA TGTGCCAGCCCAAAGCGGAGACGGGGCAATGAGCAGTTCTTC.

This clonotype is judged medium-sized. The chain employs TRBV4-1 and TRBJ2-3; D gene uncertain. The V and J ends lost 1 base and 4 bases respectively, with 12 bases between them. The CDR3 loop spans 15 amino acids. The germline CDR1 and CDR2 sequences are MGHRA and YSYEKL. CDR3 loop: CASSQVGDFSDTQYF. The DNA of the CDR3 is TGCGCCAGCAGCCAAGTTGGAGACTTCTCAGATACGCAGTATTTT.

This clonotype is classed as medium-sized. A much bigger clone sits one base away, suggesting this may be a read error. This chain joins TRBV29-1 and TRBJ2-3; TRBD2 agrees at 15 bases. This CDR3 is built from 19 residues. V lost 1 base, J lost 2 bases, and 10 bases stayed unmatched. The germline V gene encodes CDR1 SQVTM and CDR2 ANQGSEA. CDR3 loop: CSVEGGLAGGPSFTDTQYF. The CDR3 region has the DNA TGCAGCGTTGAAGGGGGACTAGCGGGAGGCCCCTCTTTCACAGATACGCAGTATTTT.

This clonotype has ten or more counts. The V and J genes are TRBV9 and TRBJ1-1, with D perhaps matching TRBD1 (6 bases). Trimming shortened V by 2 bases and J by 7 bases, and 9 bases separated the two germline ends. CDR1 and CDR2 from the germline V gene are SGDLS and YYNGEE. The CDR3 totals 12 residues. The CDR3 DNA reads TGTGCCAGCAGCGTCTTCAGGGGTGAAGCTTTCTTT. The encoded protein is CASSVFRGEAFF.

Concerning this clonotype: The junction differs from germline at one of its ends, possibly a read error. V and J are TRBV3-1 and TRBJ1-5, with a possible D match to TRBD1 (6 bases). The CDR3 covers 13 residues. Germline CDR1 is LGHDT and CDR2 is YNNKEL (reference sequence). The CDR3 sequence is CASSKQGHQTQHF. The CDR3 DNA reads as TGTGCCAGCTCCAAGCAGGGACATCAGACCCAGCATTTT.

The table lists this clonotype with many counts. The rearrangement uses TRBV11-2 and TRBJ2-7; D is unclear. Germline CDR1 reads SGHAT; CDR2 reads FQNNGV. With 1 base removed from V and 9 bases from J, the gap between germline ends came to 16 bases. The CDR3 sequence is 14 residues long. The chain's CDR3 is CASSLAGRQSGQYF. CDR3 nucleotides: TGTGCCAGCAGCTTAGCTGGCCGTCAATCCGGGCAGTACTTC.

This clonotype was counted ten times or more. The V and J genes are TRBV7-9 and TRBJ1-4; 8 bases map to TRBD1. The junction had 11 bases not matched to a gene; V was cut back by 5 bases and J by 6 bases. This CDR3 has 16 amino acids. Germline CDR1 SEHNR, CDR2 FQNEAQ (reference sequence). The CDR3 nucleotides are TGTGCCAGCAGCCCGATCGACAGGGGAAGTGATGAAAAACTGTTTTTT. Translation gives CASSPIDRGSDEKLFF.

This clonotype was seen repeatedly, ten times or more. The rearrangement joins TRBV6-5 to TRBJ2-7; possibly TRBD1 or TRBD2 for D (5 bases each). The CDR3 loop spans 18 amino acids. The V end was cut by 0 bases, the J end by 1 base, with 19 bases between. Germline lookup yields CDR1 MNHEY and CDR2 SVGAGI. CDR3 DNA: TGTGCCAGCAGTTACTCGAATTTTATGAGGGACGGATCCTACGAGCAGTACTTC. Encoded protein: CASSYSNFMRDGSYEQYF.

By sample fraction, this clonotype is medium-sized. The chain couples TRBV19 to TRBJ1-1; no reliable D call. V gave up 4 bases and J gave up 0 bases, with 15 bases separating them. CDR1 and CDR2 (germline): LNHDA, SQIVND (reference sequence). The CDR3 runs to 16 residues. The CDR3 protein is CASSSPGLPMNTEAFF. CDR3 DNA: TGTGCCAGTAGTAGTCCAGGCCTCCCAATGAACACTGAAGCTTTCTTT.

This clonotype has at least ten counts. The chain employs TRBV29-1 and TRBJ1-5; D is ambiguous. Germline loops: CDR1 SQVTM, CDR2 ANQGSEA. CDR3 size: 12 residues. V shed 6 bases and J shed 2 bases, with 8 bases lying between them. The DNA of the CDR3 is TGCAGCGTAGTGGAGGGCAATCAGCCCCAGCATTTT. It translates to CSVVEGNQPQHF.

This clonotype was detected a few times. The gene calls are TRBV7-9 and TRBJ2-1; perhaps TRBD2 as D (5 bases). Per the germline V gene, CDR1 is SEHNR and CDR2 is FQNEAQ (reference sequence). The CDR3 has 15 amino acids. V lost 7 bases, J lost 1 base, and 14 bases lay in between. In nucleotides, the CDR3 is TGTGCCAGCATCCCAACTAGACAATCCTACAATGAGCAGTTCTTC. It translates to CASIPTRQSYNEQFF.

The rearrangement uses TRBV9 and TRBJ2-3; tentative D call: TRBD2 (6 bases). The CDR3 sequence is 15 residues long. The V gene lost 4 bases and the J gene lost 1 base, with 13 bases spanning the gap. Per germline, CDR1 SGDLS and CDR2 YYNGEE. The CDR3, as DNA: TGTGCCAGCAGCCGACCGGGAGCGGGCACAGATACGCAGTATTTT. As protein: CASSRPGAGTDTQYF.

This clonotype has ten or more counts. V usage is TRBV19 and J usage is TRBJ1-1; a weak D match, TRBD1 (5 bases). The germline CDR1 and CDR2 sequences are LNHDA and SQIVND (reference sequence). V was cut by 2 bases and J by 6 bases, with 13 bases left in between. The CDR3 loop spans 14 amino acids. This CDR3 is CASSIRQRTAEAFF. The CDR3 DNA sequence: TGTGCCAGTAGTATAAGACAGAGAACAGCTGAAGCTTTCTTT.

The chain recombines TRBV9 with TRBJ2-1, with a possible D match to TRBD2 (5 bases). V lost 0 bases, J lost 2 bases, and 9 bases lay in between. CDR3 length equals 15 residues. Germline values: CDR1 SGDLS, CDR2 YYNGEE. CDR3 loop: CASSVVVGAYNEQFF. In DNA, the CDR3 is TGTGCCAGCAGCGTAGTTGTGGGAGCCTACAATGAGCAGTTCTTC.

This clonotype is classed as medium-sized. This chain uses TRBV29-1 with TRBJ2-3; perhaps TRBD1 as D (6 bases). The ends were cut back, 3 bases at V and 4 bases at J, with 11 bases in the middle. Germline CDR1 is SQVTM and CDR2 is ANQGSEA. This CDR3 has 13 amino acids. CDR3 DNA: TGCAGCGTTGACCCAGGGGTCCCAGATACGCAGTATTTT. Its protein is CSVDPGVPDTQYF.

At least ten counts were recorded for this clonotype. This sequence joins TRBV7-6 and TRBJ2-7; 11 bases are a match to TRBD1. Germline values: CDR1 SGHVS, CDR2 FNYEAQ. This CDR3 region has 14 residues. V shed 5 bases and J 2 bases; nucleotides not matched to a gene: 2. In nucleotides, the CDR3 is TGTGCCAGCAGCGTGGGACAGGGGGCCTACGAGCAGTACTTC. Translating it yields CASSVGQGAYEQYF.